Below are 15 T cell receptor beta chains sequenced from a single sample in a study of human T cells and chemical hapten exposure. TCRdb redid the calling of the RACE reads with MiXCR, one entry per CDR3 protein. The profile shows about 360,000 distinct CDR3 sequences, about 4.4% of them singletons. Noted time point: patch test 1, 2 weeks after DPC sensitization. Treatment denoted: therapeutic diphenylcyclopropenone sensitization with weekly scalp DPC. Source: whole blood, taken in connection with sensitization to the hapten diphenylcyclopropenone (DPC). All receptors derive from a woman in her forties or fifties with alopecia areata. Some clones in this sample may be carry-over from other donors' samples.

This clonotype was recorded a few times. A read error may be the cause here, since a much bigger clone is one base away. The chain carries TRBV6-5 and TRBJ2-7; the match to TRBD1 covers 10 bases. The J call could be wrong; TRBJ2-1 is a better fit for the DNA end. The germline V gene has CDR1 MNHEY and CDR2 SVGAGI. The CDR3 consists of 14 residues. The chain's CDR3 is CASSFSGTGDEQFF. CDR3 in DNA: TGTGCCAGCAGTTTCTCCGGGACAGGGGACGAGCAGTTCTTC.

There are a few counts of this clonotype. The genes are TRBV21-1 and TRBJ2-6; TRBD1 is the table's D call and was not checked against the DNA. TRBV21-1 is tagged as a pseudogene. This CDR3 spans 17 amino acids. For the CDR3, the DNA is TGTGCCAGCAGCGATGTATGGGCGCACTCTGGGGCCAACGTCCTGACTTTC. Its protein is CASSDVWAHSGANVLTF.

This sequence joins TRBV14 and TRBJ1-1; possibly TRBD1 for D (5 bases). The CDR3 sequence is 15 residues long. V was cut by 1 base and J by 2 bases, with 11 bases left in between. CDR1 and CDR2 (germline): SGHDN, FVKESK. The CDR3 nucleotides read TGTGCCAGCAGCCAAGCGACGGGGCACAACACTGAAGCTTTCTTT. It yields the protein CASSQATGHNTEAFF.

The sample holds many counts of this clonotype. The J gene is TRBJ1-6, the V gene TRBV3-1; 8 bases agree with TRBD1. CDR1 is LGHDT and CDR2 is YNNKEL in the germline V gene (reference sequence). This CDR3 contains 14 residues. Losses at the gene ends were 2 bases for V and 6 bases for J; bases not matched to a gene: 0. This CDR3 is CASSQTGGNSPLHF. The CDR3 nucleotides read TGTGCCAGCAGCCAAACAGGGGGTAATTCACCCCTCCACTTT. Full variable domain (remainder filled in from reference TRBV3-1 and TRBJ1-6): DTAVSQTPKYLVTQMGNDKSIKCEQNLGHDTMYWYKQDSKKFLKIMFSYNNKELIINETVPNRFSPKSPDKAHLNLHINSLELGDSAVYFCASSQTGGNSPLHFGNGTRLTVT.

This rearrangement joins TRBV12-3 or TRBV12-4 to TRBJ2-2; D tentatively reads TRBD1 or TRBD2 (6 bases each). V was shortened by 2 bases and J by 6 bases, with 10 bases between the two germline ends. The length of the CDR3 is 14 residues. CDR3 DNA: TGTGCCAGCAGTTTATCGGGGGCAGCCGGGGAGCTGTTTTTT. Protein sequence: CASSLSGAAGELFF.

The sample holds many counts of this clonotype. This chain joins TRBV5-6 and TRBJ1-1; D ambiguous. CDR3 length: 13 amino acids. V was cut by 4 bases and J by 1 base, with 8 bases left in between. Germline-derived CDR1 and CDR2 are SGHDT and YYEEEE. Here the CDR3 reads CASSPYKNTEAFF. The CDR3 nucleotides are TGTGCCAGCAGCCCATACAAGAACACTGAAGCTTTCTTT.

This clonotype was observed at least ten times. The chain uses TRBV27 and TRBJ1-1; 9 bases map to TRBD1. Trimming took 2 bases from V and 9 from J; bases not matched to a gene: 7. Germline CDR1 MNHEY, CDR2 SMNVEV (reference sequence). This CDR3 spans 14 amino acids. The CDR3 sequence is CASSLTPGTGKAFF. The CDR3 DNA reads TGTGCCAGCAGTTTAACCCCCGGGACAGGGAAAGCTTTCTTT.

This clonotype was detected many times. V gene TRBV3-1 combines with J gene TRBJ2-3, with 8 bases fitting TRBD1. V lost 6 bases to trimming and J lost 1 base; unmatched junction nucleotides: 3. CDR3 length: 14 amino acids. Germline CDR1 LGHDT, CDR2 YNNKEL (reference sequence). CDR3 amino acids: CASRQGQGTDTQYF. The DNA for the CDR3 is TGTGCCAGCAGGCAGGGACAGGGCACAGATACGCAGTATTTT.

Many counts were recorded for this clonotype. This chain joins TRBV29-1 and TRBJ2-5, with a possible D match to TRBD1 (6 bases). This CDR3 has 12 residues. Germline assignment: CDR1 SQVTM and CDR2 ANQGSEA. Trimming removed 6 bases at V and 1 base at J, with 9 bases between. CDR3 protein: CSVTGSQETQYF. CDR3 DNA sequence: TGCAGCGTCACAGGGAGCCAAGAGACCCAGTACTTC. Full variable domain (rest looked up from reference TRBV29-1 and TRBJ2-5): SAVISQKPSRDICQRGTSLTIQCQVDSQVTMMFWYRQQPGQSLTLIATANQGSEATYESGFVIDKFPISRPNLTFSTLTVSNMSPEDSSIYLCSVTGSQETQYFGPGTRLLVL.

This clonotype came up many times. The gene calls are TRBV7-8 and TRBJ2-3, with D possibly being TRBD2 (7 bases). Trimming removed 5 bases from V and 7 bases from J, with 16 bases in between. This CDR3 is 14 amino acids long. Germline assignment: CDR1 SGHVS and CDR2 FQNEAQ. This CDR3 is CASSQGRVSHTQYF. The CDR3 DNA follows: TGTGCCAGCAGCCAGGGGAGGGTCAGCCATACGCAGTATTTT.

This clonotype has ten or more counts. This chain connects TRBV5-1 to TRBJ2-7; TRBD1 matches 10 bases. CDR1 and CDR2 from the germline V gene are SGHRS and YFSETQ. Trimming removed 8 bases from V and 2 bases from J; junction bases left unmatched: 7. The CDR3 runs to 14 residues. The CDR3 bases are TGCGCCAGTGAACCGGGACAGGGGACCTACGAGCAGTACTTC. As protein: CASEPGQGTYEQYF.

This clonotype was picked up many times. In DNA, the CDR3 is TGTGCCAGCCACGACGGCAGGCCTTTAAGCTCTGGGGCCAACGTCCTGACTTTC. Translation gives CASHDGRPLSSGANVLTF. The V call is TRBV28, the J call TRBJ2-6; D remains ambiguous. Trimming pared 8 bases from V and 0 bases from J, leaving 20 bases between. The length of the CDR3 is 18 residues. CDR1 and CDR2 (germline): MDHEN, SYDVKM.

This clonotype was picked up many times. V gene TRBV2 combines with J gene TRBJ2-1; TRBD2 matches at 12 bases. V lost 10 bases to trimming and J lost 7 bases; unmatched junction nucleotides: 8. Germline lookup yields CDR1 SNHLY and CDR2 FYNNEI. The CDR3 consists of 14 residues. The CDR3 sequence is CANPGLAGRNEQFF. CDR3 sequence (DNA): TGTGCCAACCCAGGACTAGCGGGGAGAAATGAGCAGTTCTTC.

V usage is TRBV25-1 and J usage is TRBJ1-5; D unclear. Trimming took off 7 bases at V and 0 bases at J, with 4 bases between the two ends. Germline lookup yields CDR1 MGHDK and CDR2 SYGVNS. CDR3 length: 12 amino acids. CDR3: CASMGSNQPQHF. The CDR3 DNA reads TGTGCCAGCATGGGTAGCAATCAGCCCCAGCATTTT.

The chain recombines TRBV28 with TRBJ1-2; D not resolved. Germline-derived CDR1 and CDR2 are MDHEN and SYDVKM. The CDR3 is made up of 12 amino acids. Between the trimmed V and J ends, which lost 3 bases and 1 base, there was a span of 3 bases. Here the CDR3 DNA reads TGTGCCAGCAGTTTTCTTAACTATGGCTACACCTTC. This sequence encodes CASSFLNYGYTF.